The 5 T cell receptor beta chains in this list originate from one sample, sequenced in a study of T cells in Graves' hyperthyroidism and ophthalmopathy. Template material for amplifying TCR beta CDR3 regions consisted of RNA transcripts. The HTBI primer set was used in a first-round RT-PCR of the TCR CDR3. TCRdb called the multiplex PCR reads again in MiXCR, with one record for every CDR3 protein. The sample has roughly 500,000 distinct CDR3 sequences; 46% are singletons. The sequencing input was peripheral blood or thyroid tissue (not recorded which). The source is an adult woman with Graves' disease, either hyperthyroidism or ophthalmopathy (not recorded which).

Concerning this clonotype itself: At one end, the junction sequence differs from germline, possibly due to a read error. The chain links TRBV7-8 to TRBJ1-5; 8 nucleotides match TRBD1. The CDR3 loop spans 18 amino acids. Germline V gives CDR1 SGHVS, CDR2 FQNEAQ. CDR3 sequence: CTRSSSPKDRGSNQPQHF. The CDR3 DNA sequence: TGTACCAGAAGCTCCAGCCCAAAAGACAGGGGAAGCAATCAGCCCCAGCATTTT.

The CDR3 is CASSPPVNQETQYF. The CDR3 DNA follows: TGTGCCAGCTCACCTCCGGTTAACCAAGAGACCCAGTACTTC. V gene TRBV7-9 combines with J gene TRBJ2-5; no clear D gene. V lost 8 bases and J lost 0, with 13 bases in between. Germline-derived CDR1 and CDR2 are SEHNR and FQNEAQ (reference sequence). This CDR3 comprises 14 residues. Full variable domain (rest looked up from reference TRBV7-9 and TRBJ2-5): DTGVSQNPRHKITKRGQNVTFRCDPISEHNRLYWYRQTLGQGPEFLTYFQNEAQLEKSRLLSDRFSAERPKGSFSTLEIQRTEQGDSAMYLCASSPPVNQETQYFGPGTRLLVL.

The gene calls are TRBV15 and TRBJ2-7; no definite D call. The ends were cut back, 0 bases at V and 3 bases at J, with 6 bases in the middle. CDR1 and CDR2 from the germline V gene are LNHNV and YYDKDF (reference sequence). CDR3 length: 13 amino acids. This CDR3 reads CATSRDILYEQYF. The CDR3 region has the DNA TGTGCCACCAGCAGAGACATCCTCTACGAGCAGTACTTC.

The chain combines TRBV5-1 with TRBJ2-1; no definite D call. V gave up 4 bases and J gave up 3 bases, with 11 bases separating them. CDR1 and CDR2 (germline): SGHRS, YFSETQ. The CDR3 runs to 14 residues. CDR3 region: CASSHVDGYNEQFF. The CDR3 bases are TGCGCCAGCAGCCATGTGGACGGCTACAATGAGCAGTTCTTC.

This clonotype was picked up many times. V and J are TRBV7-2 and TRBJ2-7; unclear D gene. Germline V gives CDR1 SGHTA, CDR2 FQGNSA. V lost 0 bases and J 3 bases, leaving 9 bases between the germline ends. CDR3 length: 14 amino acids. CDR3 sequence reads: CASSLAVAVYEQYF. The CDR3 DNA follows: TGTGCCAGCAGCTTAGCGGTGGCAGTCTACGAGCAGTACTTC.